Shown below are 21 T cell receptor beta chains from a single sample sequenced in a study of monozygotic twins with inflammatory bowel disease. TCRdb re-called the 5' RACE reads and catalogs CDR3 proteins one per entry, DNA excluded. Its listing shows about 300,000 distinct CDR3 sequences. Specimen: blood. Source of these receptors: a human donor with ulcerative colitis or Crohn's disease, or a healthy co-twin of an affected twin (not recorded which).

The gene calls are TRBV7-8 and TRBJ2-7; TCRdb lists TRBD1, though no DNA is available to test this call. This CDR3 region has 16 residues. Germline CDR1 reads SGHVS; CDR2 reads FQNEAQ. The CDR3 sequence is CASSPRIRDRAYEQYF.

V and J are TRBV9 and TRBJ1-3. The CDR3 is 14 residues long. In germline, CDR1 is SGDLS, CDR2 YYNGEE. This CDR3 is CASSVAVSGNTIYF.

The rearrangement uses TRBV6-6 and TRBJ1-5; TCRdb's assignment of TRBD1 cannot be checked, as there is no DNA. The CDR3 is 13 residues long. The V gene's germline CDR1 is MNHNY and CDR2 SVGAGI (reference sequence). The CDR3 region is CASEPGSNQPQHF.

The chain carries TRBV27 and TRBJ2-3; TCRdb's D call of TRBD1 is untestable without DNA. CDR1 is MNHEY, CDR2 SMNVEV, per germline (reference sequence). The CDR3 is 12 amino acids. The CDR3 sequence is CASSPLGQTQYF.

The chain is built from TRBV11-2 and TRBJ2-1; TCRdb returns TRBD2, unconfirmable since there is no DNA. The CDR3 spans 19 residues. CDR1 is SGHAT and CDR2 is FQNNGV in the germline V gene. CDR3 amino acids: CASSSPMLAGGPRYNEQFF.

J is TRBJ2-1 and V is TRBV28; there is no DNA to check the TCRdb D call of TRBD2. This CDR3 contains 15 residues. Germline-derived CDR1 and CDR2 are MDHEN and SYDVKM. The CDR3: CASGWVLADYNEQFF.

The chain has TRBV27 and TRBJ1-3; TCRdb outputs TRBD1, but without DNA this stays unchecked. Per germline, CDR1 MNHEY and CDR2 SMNVEV (reference sequence). The length of the CDR3 is 17 residues. The CDR3 loop reads CASRKTGGRIAGNTIYF.

V usage is TRBV6-5 and J usage is TRBJ2-7. CDR3 length: 13 amino acids. Germline loops: CDR1 MNHEY, CDR2 SVGAGI. The CDR3 loop is CASSYSGLGEQYF.

The CDR3 loop reads CASSLRGALAYEKLFF. The chain combines TRBV7-8 with TRBJ1-4; without DNA, the TCRdb call of TRBD1 cannot be checked. CDR1 SGHVS and CDR2 FQNEAQ come from the germline V gene. The CDR3 has 16 residues. The full variable domain, its missing parts supplied by reference TRBV7-8 and TRBJ1-4, is GAGVSQSPRYKVAKRGQDVALRCDPISGHVSLFWYQQALGQGPEFLTYFQNEAQLDKSGLPSDRFFAERPEGSVSTLKIQRTQQEDSAVYLCASSLRGALAYEKLFFGSGTQLSVL.

This rearrangement joins TRBV9 to TRBJ2-6. The germline V gene has CDR1 SGDLS and CDR2 YYNGEE. The CDR3 runs 16 residues. The CDR3 loop reads CASSNGVFAGANVLTF.

The chain uses TRBV6-1 and TRBJ2-1; TCRdb proposes TRBD2, but this gene call is untestable without DNA. Germline V gene sequence: CDR1 MNHNS, CDR2 SASEGT. There are 14 residues in the CDR3. CDR3 protein: CASTPSGGPVEQFF.

The V call is TRBV6-2 or TRBV6-3, the J call TRBJ2-3; TCRdb picks TRBD1, but there is no DNA to check that call. Germline V gene data show CDR1 as MNHEY and CDR2 as SVGEGT. The CDR3 loop spans 15 amino acids. This CDR3 is CASSFPGRQGDTQYF.

The J gene is TRBJ2-7, the V gene TRBV6-6; with no DNA, the TCRdb D assignment of TRBD1 cannot be verified. The CDR3 length is 14 residues. CDR1 is MNHNY, CDR2 SVGAGI, per germline (reference sequence). The CDR3 here is CASRPRDRRYEQYF.

This chain joins TRBV20-1 and TRBJ2-7; as DNA is missing, the TRBD2 call by TCRdb cannot be tested. This CDR3 is 14 amino acids long. CDR1 is DFQATT and CDR2 is SNEGSKA in the germline V gene (reference sequence). The CDR3 protein is CSARALAGVDEQYF.

The J gene is TRBJ2-2, the V gene TRBV18; TCRdb proposes TRBD1, but this gene call is untestable without DNA. Per the germline V gene, CDR1 is KGHSH and CDR2 is LQKENI. CDR3 length equals 14 residues. The CDR3 loop reads CASSQGQNTGELFF.

The chain carries TRBV5-1 and TRBJ2-7; absent DNA, TCRdb's TRBD1 call cannot be checked. The CDR3 sequence is 16 residues long. Per the germline V gene, CDR1 is SGHRS and CDR2 is YFSETQ. This CDR3 is CASSLVPGLSDYEQYF.

The chain couples TRBV14 to TRBJ2-7; TCRdb's D call, TRBD2, is unchecked because there is no DNA. The length of the CDR3 is 14 residues. CDR1 and CDR2 from the germline V gene are SGHDN and FVKESK. CDR3 in amino acids: CASSPGTANYEQYF.

V and J are TRBV6-6 and TRBJ1-1. Germline CDR1 is MNHNY and CDR2 is SVGAGI (reference sequence). The CDR3 is made up of 13 amino acids. CDR3 region: CASRRRDYTEAFF.

V usage is TRBV7-2 and J usage is TRBJ2-1; TCRdb designates TRBD1, a call that cannot be tested without DNA. In germline, CDR1 is SGHTA, CDR2 FQGNSA. The CDR3 covers 13 residues. CDR3: CASSSGPYNERFF.

The chain joins TRBV7-9 to TRBJ2-7. The length of the CDR3 is 13 residues. Looked up from germline, CDR1 is SEHNR and CDR2 is FQNEAQ (reference sequence). CDR3 protein: CASSLAYNDEQYF.

CDR3: CASRKTSGGSYEQYF. The chain links TRBV6-1 to TRBJ2-7; without DNA, the TCRdb call of TRBD2 cannot be checked. The CDR3 consists of 15 residues. Per germline, CDR1 MNHNS and CDR2 SASEGT.